Presented here are 8 T cell receptor beta chains from one specimen sequenced in a study of T cells expressing NK-cell markers. Using the 5' RACE reads, TCRdb records one entry per CDR3 protein without DNA. This table holds 550,000 to 600,000 distinct CDR3 sequences. The sequencing input was blood T cells: a sorted CD56 or NKG2C T cell subset, CD4+ or CD8+ T cells, or bulk PBMC T cells (not recorded which). All receptors come from a man aged 18 to 30 in good health.

The chain has TRBV12-3 or TRBV12-4 and TRBJ2-7; TCRdb designates TRBD1, a call that cannot be tested without DNA. The CDR3 is 16 amino acids. The CDR3 sequence: CASSLLRFGHPYEQYF.

The V call is TRBV5-6, the J call TRBJ1-4; TCRdb returns TRBD1, unconfirmable since there is no DNA. This CDR3 has 15 amino acids. Germline CDR1 is SGHDT and CDR2 is YYEEEE. This CDR3 is CASSGGQGLGEKLFF.

The J gene is TRBJ1-1, the V gene TRBV5-1; TCRdb indicates TRBD1, and absent DNA this call remains unverified. The CDR3 contains 14 residues. Looked up from germline, CDR1 is SGHRS and CDR2 is YFSETQ. This CDR3 reads CASSPQTTGTEAFF.

The gene calls are TRBV7-2 and TRBJ2-7; TCRdb outputs TRBD1, but without DNA this stays unchecked. CDR3 size: 14 residues. Germline CDR1 is SGHTA and CDR2 is FQGNSA. CDR3: CASSLGQGTGEQYF.

This chain links TRBV29-1 with TRBJ1-2; TCRdb reports TRBD1, a call that lacks DNA to check it against. The CDR3 runs to 14 residues. Looked up from germline, CDR1 is SQVTM and CDR2 is ANQGSEA. The CDR3: CSVAGTGANYGYTF.

V and J are TRBV15 and TRBJ2-5; checking the TCRdb D call of TRBD1 is not possible without DNA. The CDR3 covers 14 residues. CDR1 and CDR2 (germline): LNHNV, YYDKDF (reference sequence). CDR3 amino acids: CATSKLGRGETQYF.

This chain joins TRBV7-8 and TRBJ2-3; the D gene TCRdb calls, TRBD2, cannot be checked with no DNA. CDR3 length: 16 amino acids. CDR1 and CDR2 from the germline V gene are SGHVS and FQNEAQ. The CDR3: CASSLVRLAHTDTQYF.

The chain recombines TRBV7-2 with TRBJ2-5; TCRdb lists TRBD1, though no DNA is available to test this call. Germline values: CDR1 SGHTA, CDR2 FQGNSA. The CDR3 has 14 residues. CDR3: CASRKPGRQETQYF.